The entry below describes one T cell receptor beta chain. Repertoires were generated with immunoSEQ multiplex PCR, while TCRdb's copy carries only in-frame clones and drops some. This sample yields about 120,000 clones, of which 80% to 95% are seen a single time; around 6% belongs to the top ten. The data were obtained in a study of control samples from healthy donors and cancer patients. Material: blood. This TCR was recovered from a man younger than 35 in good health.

CDR3 DNA: TGTGCCAGCAGCACAGATTTAGTTAGGACAGATACGCAGTATTTT. This translates into CASSTDLVRTDTQYF. The chain employs TRBV9 and TRBJ2-3; D gene ambiguous. CDR1 SGDLS and CDR2 YYNGEE come from the germline V gene. The V and J ends lost 4 bases and 3 bases respectively, with 15 bases between them. The CDR3 spans 15 residues.